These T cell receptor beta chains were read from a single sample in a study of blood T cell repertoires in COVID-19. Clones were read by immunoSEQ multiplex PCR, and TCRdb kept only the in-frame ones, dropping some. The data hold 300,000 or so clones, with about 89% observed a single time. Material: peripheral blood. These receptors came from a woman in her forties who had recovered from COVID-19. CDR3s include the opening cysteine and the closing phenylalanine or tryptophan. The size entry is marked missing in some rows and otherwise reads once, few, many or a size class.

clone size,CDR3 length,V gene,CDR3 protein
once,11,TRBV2,CASREYTEAFF
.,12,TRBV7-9,CASSLTGNEQYF
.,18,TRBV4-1,CASSQGGQGAVGANVLTF
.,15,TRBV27,CASSLRGQSTDTQYF
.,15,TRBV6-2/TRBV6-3,CASSHRARGNDEQFF
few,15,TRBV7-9,CASSLGQGANYGYTF
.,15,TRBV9,CASSPDPGRDTEAFF
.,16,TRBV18,CASSQGQVATNEKLFF
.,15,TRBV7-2,CASSSPGQGGEKLFF
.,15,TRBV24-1,CATSDPLAGTDTQYF
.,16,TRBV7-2,CASSLLVGLAGNEQFF
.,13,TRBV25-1,CASSVNRGTEAFF
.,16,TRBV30,CAWSVPTGKGDQPQHF
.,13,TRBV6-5,CASRGQNGAEAFF
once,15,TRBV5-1,CASSLEAGGVGGYTF
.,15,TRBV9,CASSRGGFSGNTIYF
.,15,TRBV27,CASSLSTGGNTEAFF
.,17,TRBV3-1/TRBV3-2,CASSQGWTSGAGGTQYF
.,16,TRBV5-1,CASSLPLTGRVYEQYF
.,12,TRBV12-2,CASRFSFETQYF
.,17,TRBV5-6,CASSLGLGGATNEKLFF
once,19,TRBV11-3,CASSSSVLTSGSSYNEQFF
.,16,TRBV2,CASSSLPGQGQETQYF
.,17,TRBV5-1,CASTVPGRGRRTGELFF
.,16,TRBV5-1,CASSSHNRVLNTEAFF
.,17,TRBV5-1,CASSLLGQGTGANVLTF
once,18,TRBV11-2,CASSLRFTTGGADYGYTF
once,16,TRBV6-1,CASSDRARGAKNIQYF
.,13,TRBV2,CASMGERGTEAFF
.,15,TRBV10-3,CAISESLAGENEQFF
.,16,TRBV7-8,CASSAANSGGHYEQYF
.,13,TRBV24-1,CATSPGHYNEQFF
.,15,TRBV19,CASSIRRDDNQPQHF